This T cell receptor (beta chain) was sequenced in a study of T cell responses to AZD1222 COVID-19 vaccine. This CDR3 has 15 amino acids. Germline-derived CDR1 and CDR2 are KGHSH and LQKENI. Trimming pared 4 bases from V and 2 bases from J, leaving 12 bases between. Only in-frame clones appear in the TCRdb table, and some are missing; sequencing was by immunoSEQ multiplex PCR. Among about 180,000 clones listed, 90% to 95% were seen once. This chain joins TRBV18 and TRBJ1-5; D remains ambiguous. This sequence originates from an adult who received the MenACWY meningococcal vaccine as a control. Sequenced here: peripheral blood, sampled 28 days after the second dose of the MenACWY control vaccine. For the CDR3, the DNA is TGTGCCAGCTCACGGGGAGTTGAGGGCAATCAGCCCCAGCATTTT. As protein: CASSRGVEGNQPQHF.